This TCR beta chain was identified during a study of T cell changes during pregnancy in multiple sclerosis. Produced via immunoSEQ multiplex PCR; TCRdb's table is partial and in-frame only. The table records tens of thousands of clones, about 92% of them present only once. This CDR3 has 13 amino acids. The V end was cut by 3 bases, the J end by 4 bases, with 9 bases between. Germline V gene sequence: CDR1 MNHNS, CDR2 SASEGT. This clone was detected only a few times. This chain uses TRBV6-1 with TRBJ1-1; D is uncertain. This sample comprised CD4+ T cells from peripheral blood mononuclear cells, obtained before pregnancy. This TCR was sampled from a female donor with multiple sclerosis, enrolled in a pregnancy study. The CDR3 loop reads CASSDTVTTEAFF. CDR3 coding DNA: TGTGCCAGCAGTGATACAGTGACCACTGAAGCTTTCTTT.